The 23 T cell receptor beta chains below all came from one sample that was sequenced in a study of blood T cell repertoires in COVID-19. Some clones are missing from TCRdb's copy, which holds only in-frame ones; the method was immunoSEQ multiplex PCR. This sample has 110,000 or so clones, with around 86% found just once. Specimen: peripheral blood. These receptors originate from a man older than 75 with acute or convalescent COVID-19.

This clone appeared once. The J gene is TRBJ1-5, the V gene TRBV24-1, with D unresolved. Trimming took 4 bases from V and 10 from J, leaving 10 bases between them. The CDR3 length is 12 residues. Germline loops: CDR1 KGHDR, CDR2 SFDVKD. CDR3 coding DNA: TGTGCCACCAGTGACACTAACCAACCCCAGCATTTT. Its translation: CATSDTNQPQHF.

The V call is TRBV27, the J call TRBJ2-1; 9 bases map to TRBD2. The CDR3 runs 16 residues. V shed 5 bases, J shed 3 bases, and the junction held 8 bases outside the gene matches. CDR1 MNHEY and CDR2 SMNVEV come from the germline V gene (reference sequence). CDR3 sequence reads: CASSLIAGDVYNEQFF. The CDR3 DNA is TGTGCCAGCAGTCTAATAGCGGGAGACGTCTACAATGAGCAGTTCTTC.

The J gene is TRBJ1-2, the V gene TRBV3-1 (or the pseudogene TRBV3-2); tentative D call: TRBD1 (5 bases). Trimming cost V 3 bases and J 4 bases, with 9 bases left between them. The V gene's germline CDR1 is LGHDT and CDR2 YNNKEL (reference sequence). This CDR3 has 13 amino acids. The CDR3 spells CASSHRVSYGYTF. CDR3 nucleotides: TGTGCCAGCAGCCACAGGGTTAGCTATGGCTACACCTTC.

The chain uses TRBV27 and TRBJ1-2; TRBD1 agrees at 9 bases. The CDR3 runs to 15 residues. V gave up 5 bases and J gave up 4 bases; unmatched junction bases: 8. Germline assignment: CDR1 MNHEY and CDR2 SMNVEV (reference sequence). DNA for the CDR3: TGTGCCAGCAGTACCATCACAGGGGGCCCCTATGGCTACACCTTC. Translating it yields CASSTITGGPYGYTF.

This clone was counted between two and nine times. This rearrangement joins TRBV5-1 to TRBJ1-4; no definite D call. Trimming cost V 8 bases and J 7 bases, with 30 bases left between them. Looked up from germline, CDR1 is SGHRS and CDR2 is YFSETQ. The CDR3 is made up of 18 amino acids. The CDR3 region is CARPPLSSLAGKGEKLFF. CDR3 coding DNA: TGCGCCAGGCCCCCACTCAGCAGCTTGGCGGGGAAAGGTGAAAAACTGTTTTTT.

The chain couples TRBV11-3 to TRBJ2-5, with 15 positions matching TRBD2. Germline CDR1 SGHNT, CDR2 YENEEA. V lost 5 bases to trimming and J lost 1 base; unmatched junction nucleotides: 5. This CDR3 comprises 17 residues. This CDR3 is CASSRGLAGGSQETQYF. In DNA form, the CDR3 reads TGTGCCAGCAGCCGGGGACTAGCGGGAGGAAGCCAAGAGACCCAGTACTTC.

The J gene is TRBJ2-5, the V gene TRBV4-1; 12 nucleotides line up with TRBD1. This CDR3 spans 16 amino acids. Germline CDR1 reads MGHRA; CDR2 reads YSYEKL. Trimming at V came to 1 base and at J to 5 bases, leaving 5 bases not matched to a gene. The CDR3 DNA sequence: TGCGCCAGCAGCCAAGCCGGGACAGGGGGCTTCGAGACCCAGTACTTC. Amino acid sequence: CASSQAGTGGFETQYF.

J is TRBJ2-5 and V is TRBV2; possibly TRBD2 for D (5 bases). CDR3 length: 13 residues. CDR1 is SNHLY, CDR2 FYNNEI, per germline. The ends were cut back, 10 bases at V and 2 bases at J, with 14 bases in the middle. The CDR3 is CATRERSQETQYF. The CDR3 DNA reads TGTGCCACCCGAGAGCGGAGTCAAGAGACCCAGTACTTC.

V gene TRBV6-4 combines with J gene TRBJ2-1, with a possible D match to TRBD2 (5 bases). Germline loops: CDR1 MRHNA, CDR2 SNTAGT. The CDR3 covers 13 residues. The V end lost 6 bases, the J end lost 8 bases, and 14 bases lay between the germline ends. CDR3 bases: TGTGCCAGCAGCCAGGAGCTGGAGGATGAGCAGTTCTTC. It translates to CASSQELEDEQFF.

The chain couples TRBV6-5 to TRBJ2-7; D might be TRBD1 (6 bases). The CDR3 is 12 amino acids. Germline V gives CDR1 MNHEY, CDR2 SVGAGI. V shed 2 bases and J shed 7 bases, with 9 bases lying between them. CDR3 sequence (DNA): TGTGCCAGCAGTTACGGCGGACAGGAGCAGTACTTC. Its translation: CASSYGGQEQYF.

The genes are TRBV10-3 and TRBJ2-3, with 11 bases that match TRBD2. This CDR3 has 16 residues. V was clipped by 6 bases and J by 4 bases; unmatched bases: 9. Germline V lookup: CDR1 ENHRY, CDR2 SYGVKD. The CDR3: CAIRGPSGRTPDTQYF. The CDR3 DNA sequence: TGTGCCATCAGGGGCCCTAGCGGGAGGACCCCAGATACGCAGTATTTT.

The V and J genes are TRBV5-1 and TRBJ2-1, with 11 bases lining up with TRBD1. The CDR3 length is 14 residues. The V and J ends lost 3 bases and 6 bases, in that order; junction bases with no gene match: 2. CDR1 is SGHRS, CDR2 YFSETQ, per germline. CDR3 loop: CASSSGTGGNEQFF. The CDR3, as DNA: TGCGCCAGCAGCTCTGGGACAGGGGGCAATGAGCAGTTCTTC.

The gene calls are TRBV18 and TRBJ2-1, with TRBD2 identical over 13 bases. The V gene end was trimmed by 2 bases and the J gene end by 9 bases; junction bases not matched to a gene: 4. CDR1 KGHSH and CDR2 LQKENI come from the germline V gene. CDR3 size: 15 residues. CDR3 loop: CASSPGLAGEGEQFF. CDR3 sequence (DNA): TGTGCCAGCTCACCAGGACTAGCGGGAGAGGGTGAGCAGTTCTTC.

This rearrangement joins TRBV20-1 to TRBJ2-7; D is perhaps TRBD2 (5 bases). CDR1 and CDR2 (germline): DFQATT, SNEGSKA (reference sequence). V was trimmed by 0 bases and J by 6 bases, leaving 6 bases between them. The CDR3 runs 11 residues. The CDR3 here is CSAREDFEQYF. The CDR3 DNA is TGCAGTGCTAGAGAGGACTTCGAGCAGTACTTC.

This clone was counted between two and nine times. The CDR3 DNA reads as TGTGCCAGCAGCTTAGCCGGCCTAGCGGGAAACGAGCAGTACTTC. Residues: CASSLAGLAGNEQYF. The chain uses TRBV7-2 and TRBJ2-7, with 9 bases fitting TRBD2. The CDR3 is made up of 15 amino acids. Germline trimming cut 0 bases from V and 5 bases from J; bases unmatched to any gene: 5. Germline CDR1 reads SGHTA; CDR2 reads FQGNSA.

This chain's CDR3 is CASSGSGYGYTF. In DNA, the CDR3 is TGTGCCAGCAGTGGATCGGGCTATGGCTACACCTTC. The V and J genes are TRBV6-4 and TRBJ1-2; D gene unclear. Trimming stripped 4 bases from V and 4 bases from J, with 7 bases between. The germline CDR1 and CDR2 sequences are MRHNA and SNTAGT. This CDR3 has 12 residues.

In its sample, this clone was seen once. This chain links TRBV5-1 with TRBJ1-4; TRBD1 matches at 10 bases. Germline V gives CDR1 SGHRS, CDR2 YFSETQ. The CDR3 totals 16 residues. J was trimmed by 3 bases and V by 3 bases; bases with no gene match: 5. This CDR3 is CASSSTGGLANEKLFF. CDR3 in DNA: TGCGCCAGCAGCTCGACAGGGGGCCTGGCTAATGAAAAACTGTTTTTT. The whole variable domain, filled in from reference TRBV5-1 and TRBJ1-4, reads KAGVTQTPRYLIKTRGQQVTLSCSPISGHRSVSWYQQTPGQGLQFLFEYFSETQRNKGNFPGRFSGRQFSNSRSEMNVSTLELGDSALYLCASSSTGGLANEKLFFGSGTQLSVL.

V and J are TRBV27 and TRBJ2-7; D may be TRBD2 (6 bases). There are 15 residues in the CDR3. Trimming shortened V by 9 bases and J by 3 bases, and 21 bases separated the two germline ends. Germline loops: CDR1 MNHEY, CDR2 SMNVEV (reference sequence). In nucleotides, the CDR3 is TGTGCCAGTCTGCGTTCCACTAGCTGGCACTACGAGCAGTACTTC. Residues: CASLRSTSWHYEQYF.

V and J are TRBV18 and TRBJ1-1; 10 bases agree with TRBD1. Germline CDR1 is KGHSH and CDR2 is LQKENI. CDR3 length equals 18 residues. V lost 3 bases to trimming and J lost 0 bases; unmatched junction nucleotides: 10. CDR3 sequence reads: CASSPARQGALMNTEAFF. Written as DNA, the CDR3 is TGTGCCAGCTCACCCGCCCGACAGGGGGCCCTCATGAACACTGAAGCTTTCTTT.

The chain joins TRBV18 to TRBJ1-1; no reliable D call. The germline gives CDR1 KGHSH, CDR2 LQKENI. Trimming left V 6 bases short and J 0 bases short, with 17 bases between. There are 16 residues in the CDR3. CDR3 bases: TGTGCCAGCTCGCCTACTCGTGCACTCATGAACACTGAAGCTTTCTTT. Its translation is CASSPTRALMNTEAFF.

The rearrangement links TRBV7-3 to TRBJ2-2; 7 bases map to TRBD1. Trimming took 3 bases from V and 0 from J; bases not matched to a gene: 1. CDR1 SGHTA and CDR2 FQGTGA come from the germline V gene. This CDR3 is built from 15 residues. The CDR3 here is CASSLGQPNTGELFF. CDR3 nucleotide sequence: TGTGCCAGCAGCTTGGGACAGCCGAACACCGGGGAGCTGTTTTTT. Filled out from reference TRBV7-3 and TRBJ2-2, the complete variable domain reads GAGVSQTPSNKVTEKGKYVELRCDPISGHTALYWYRQSLGQGPEFLIYFQGTGAADDSGLPNDRFFAVRPEGSVSTLKIQRTERGDSAVYLCASSLGQPNTGELFFGEGSRLTVL.

This clone was picked up many times. This chain uses TRBV18 with TRBJ2-7; tentative D call: TRBD1 (6 bases). The CDR3 consists of 13 residues. Between the trimmed V and J ends, which lost 6 bases and 3 bases, there was a span of 12 bases. Germline CDR1 reads KGHSH; CDR2 reads LQKENI. DNA of the CDR3: TGTGCCAGCTCTCGGGACACTCTCTACGAGCAGTACTTC. Translation: CASSRDTLYEQYF.

The chain combines TRBV5-1 with TRBJ2-2; TRBD1 matches 9 bases. Germline CDR1 is SGHRS and CDR2 is YFSETQ. The CDR3 has 16 residues. V dropped 5 bases and J dropped 1; count of bases not matched to a gene: 6. This CDR3 reads CASRRTGGVNTGELFF. The CDR3 DNA follows: TGCGCCAGCAGACGCACAGGGGGCGTGAACACCGGGGAGCTGTTTTTT. Using reference TRBV5-1 and TRBJ2-2 for the parts outside the CDR3, the full variable domain is KAGVTQTPRYLIKTRGQQVTLSCSPISGHRSVSWYQQTPGQGLQFLFEYFSETQRNKGNFPGRFSGRQFSNSRSEMNVSTLELGDSALYLCASRRTGGVNTGELFFGEGSRLTVL.